Detailed here is one TCR beta chain. This clonotype has ten or more counts. Its specific antigen is unknown. Qualities for individual bases were not recorded, and no much larger clone is one base off. This specimen belongs to a study of T-cell reconstitution after alpha-beta-depleted transplantation in children (dated by TCRdb to the mid-2010s). Notes on the research overall: Using TCR repertoire profiling, the study followed T-cell immune reconstitution in a quantitative way in children after TCRalphabeta/CD19-depleted allogeneic hematopoietic cell transplantation. The paper's findings and limits, for the study overall: The apparently early recovery of alphabetaT-cell counts about two months after transplant reportedly depended on only several hundred rapidly expanded clones that came from non-depleted graft cells. Hyperexpanded clone frequencies declined over subsequent months; after one year, T-cell counts and TCRbeta diversity were mostly attributed to newly produced T cells. The high TCRbeta diversity at day 60 in some patients was ascribed to recipient T cells and intrathymic progenitors that had survived conditioning.

In the paper's terms, the treatment or condition label means: allogeneic hematopoietic cell transplantation with graft depleted of TCRalphabeta T cells and CD19 B cells. TCRalphabeta/CD19-depleted allogeneic hematopoietic cell grafts were given to the transplant recipients, all of whom were children. Library generation was performed with PCR. The sample was run on an Illumina HiSeq 2500. TCR libraries were prepared with molecular barcoding, using unique molecular identifiers to normalize TCRbeta repertoire quantification. TCRdb ran its own pipeline on the public reads, namely fastp trimming at Q25 and MiXCR clone calling, and kept in-frame beta chains. For every CDR3 protein sequence, its rows merge into one entry that carries the most common genes and DNA. For this sample there are about 200,000 distinct CDR3 sequences; about 8.4% appear just once. Jointly, the top ten make up about a third of the sample.

The sequence came from a male patient aged 2 to 10 who had a stem cell transplant for acute myeloid leukemia, so the T cells may come from the graft donor. The sample here was PBMCs, mostly from graft donor cells, taken 360 days after TCRalphabeta/CD19-depleted stem cell transplant.

The DNA sequence follows: TGCGCCAGCAGCCAAGGAGACTACTCGGAGCAGTACTTC. Its product reads: CASSQGDYSEQYF. The chain is made from TRBV4-3 and TRBJ2-7; TRBD2 could be the D gene, as 5 bases match. The CDR3, from cysteine to phenylalanine, totals 13 residues. Only the CDR3 DNA stays, 39 bases, in frame from base 1. Between the V and J ends, shortened by 1 base and 7 bases respectively, the junction contains 11 bases. The germline V gene sets CDR1 to LGHNA and CDR2 to YSLEER.